A selection of T cell receptor beta chains follows, all from one sample in a study of brain T cells in children with intractable seizures. The repertoire was sequenced with immunoSEQ multiplex PCR; TCRdb's copy has only in-frame clones and lacks some. Of 110,000 or so clones listed, roughly 92% are singletons. The material sequenced was peripheral blood, taken at surgery. Receptor source: a boy under two years old with hemimegalencephaly and intractable seizures. CDR3s include the opening cysteine and the closing phenylalanine or tryptophan. The D gene is left open where the match is weak. Not all rows give a size; the values are once, few, many and, for expanded clones, a class.

CDR3: CASSLRATIAYNEQFF
DNA: TGTGCCAGCAGTTTGAGAGCGACCATCGCCTACAATGAGCAGTTCTTC
D: .
V: TRBV27
size: .
J: TRBJ2-1

CDR3: CASSYEQGLSGNTIYF
DNA: TGTGCCAGCAGTTACGAACAGGGTTTATCTGGAAACACCATATATTTT
D: .
V: TRBV6-5
size: once
J: TRBJ1-3

CDR3: CASSRQVGAEETQYF
DNA: TGTGCCAGCAGCCGCCAAGTTGGGGCAGAGGAGACCCAGTACTTC
D: .
V: TRBV6-5
size: .
J: TRBJ2-5

CDR3: CASSEAGDTGELFF
DNA: TGTGCCAGCAGTGAAGCGGGAGACACCGGGGAGCTGTTTTTT
D: TRBD2
V: TRBV6-4
size: .
J: TRBJ2-2

CDR3: CASSPRGLPYNEQFF
DNA: TGTGCCAGCAGTCCCAGAGGACTACCCTACAATGAGCAGTTCTTC
D: .
V: TRBV6-5
size: .
J: TRBJ2-1

CDR3: CASSWTFETEAFF
DNA: TGTGCCAGCAGCTGGACCTTCGAGACTGAAGCTTTCTTT
D: .
V: TRBV11-3
size: .
J: TRBJ1-1

CDR3: CASSLGGSGAAKLFF
DNA: TGTGCCAGCAGCTTGGGGGGGAGTGGGGCAGCAAAACTGTTTTTT
D: .
V: TRBV5-4
size: once
J: TRBJ1-4

CDR3: CASSQVAGRREYEQYF
DNA: TGTGCCAGCAGCCAGGTAGCGGGACGCAGAGAGTACGAGCAGTACTTC
D: TRBD2
V: TRBV4-2
size: few
J: TRBJ2-7

CDR3: CASSQVGGSSYEQYF
DNA: TGCGCCAGCAGCCAAGTAGGCGGGAGCTCCTACGAGCAGTACTTC
D: TRBD2
V: TRBV4-1
size: .
J: TRBJ2-7

CDR3: CATSDSFTYEQYF
DNA: TGTGCCACCTCGGACAGTTTCACTTACGAGCAGTACTTC
D: .
V: TRBV6-5
size: .
J: TRBJ2-7

CDR3: CASSLGFGQPQHF
DNA: TGTGCCAGCAGTTTAGGGTTTGGTCAGCCCCAGCATTTT
D: .
V: TRBV28
size: .
J: TRBJ1-5

CDR3: CASSPGRTGPDTQYF
DNA: TGTGCCAGCAGCCCCGGCAGGACAGGACCAGATACGCAGTATTTT
D: TRBD1
V: TRBV3-1/TRBV3-2
size: .
J: TRBJ2-3

CDR3: CASSQDTGSRMDIQYF
DNA: TGCGCCAGCAGCCAAGATACAGGGTCGAGGATGGACATTCAGTACTTC
D: .
V: TRBV4-1
size: .
J: TRBJ2-4

CDR3: CASSQDASQDTQYF
DNA: TGCGCCAGCAGCCAAGACGCTAGTCAAGATACGCAGTATTTT
D: .
V: TRBV4-1
size: .
J: TRBJ2-3

CDR3: CASSHGGNQPQHF
DNA: TGTGCCAGCAGCCACGGGGGAAATCAGCCCCAGCATTTT
D: .
V: TRBV14
size: few
J: TRBJ1-5

CDR3: CASSQAPRSLNTEAFF
DNA: TGCGCCAGCAGCCAAGCCCCCCGCAGCTTAAACACTGAAGCTTTCTTT
D: .
V: TRBV4-1
size: once
J: TRBJ1-1

CDR3: CASSPHAPGLYNEQFF
DNA: TGTGCCAGCTCACCCCACGCCCCGGGACTCTACAATGAGCAGTTCTTC
D: .
V: TRBV18
size: .
J: TRBJ2-1

CDR3: CSASQTSGYNEQFF
DNA: TGCAGTGCTAGTCAGACTAGCGGGTACAATGAGCAGTTCTTC
D: TRBD2
V: TRBV20-1
size: .
J: TRBJ2-1

CDR3: CASSSAAGINQPQHF
DNA: TGTGCCAGTAGTAGTGCGGCAGGGATAAATCAGCCCCAGCATTTT
D: .
V: TRBV19
size: once
J: TRBJ1-5

CDR3: CASSVAGQGFDEQFF
DNA: TGTGCCAGCAGCGTAGCGGGACAGGGGTTCGATGAGCAGTTCTTC
D: TRBD1
V: TRBV9
size: .
J: TRBJ2-1

CDR3: CASSLVSRETQYF
DNA: TGTGCCAGCAGTTTGGTTTCAAGGGAGACCCAGTACTTC
D: .
V: TRBV12-3/TRBV12-4
size: .
J: TRBJ2-5

CDR3: CASSFGTSRSNEQFF
DNA: TGTGCCAGCAGCTTTGGTACTAGCAGAAGCAATGAGCAGTTCTTC
D: .
V: TRBV7-2
size: .
J: TRBJ2-1

CDR3: CASSRRGGEQFF
DNA: TGTGCCAGCAGTCGCAGGGGAGGTGAGCAGTTCTTC
D: .
V: TRBV6-5
size: .
J: TRBJ2-1

CDR3: CASLGQTYSNQPQHF
DNA: TGTGCCAGCTTGGGACAGACCTATAGCAATCAGCCCCAGCATTTT
D: TRBD1
V: TRBV6-5
size: once
J: TRBJ1-5

CDR3: CASKGGGPYEQYF
DNA: TGCGCCAGCAAAGGGGGAGGGCCCTACGAGCAGTACTTC
D: .
V: TRBV10-1
size: .
J: TRBJ2-7

CDR3: CASSQGREGYNEQFF
DNA: TGCGCCAGCAGCCAAGGCCGGGAAGGCTACAATGAGCAGTTCTTC
D: .
V: TRBV4-1
size: .
J: TRBJ2-1

CDR3: CASSQGGVAGYTF
DNA: TGCGCCAGCAGCCAAGGGGGCGTGGCTGGCTACACCTTC
D: .
V: TRBV4-3
size: .
J: TRBJ1-2

CDR3: CASSETLEAFF
DNA: TGTGCCAGCAGTGAAACACTTGAAGCTTTCTTT
D: .
V: TRBV2
size: once
J: TRBJ1-1

CDR3: CASSYAGEETQYF
DNA: TGTGCCAGCAGTTACGCGGGGGAAGAGACCCAGTACTTC
D: TRBD2
V: TRBV6-5
size: .
J: TRBJ2-5

CDR3: CASSGTGTSGSIANTQYF
DNA: TGTGCCAGCAGTGGGACAGGGACTAGCGGGAGTATCGCAAATACGCAGTATTTT
D: TRBD2
V: TRBV6-2/TRBV6-3
size: .
J: TRBJ2-3

CDR3: CASSFTGDLYEQYF
DNA: TGCGCCAGCAGCTTCACAGGGGACCTTTACGAGCAGTACTTC
D: TRBD1
V: TRBV5-1
size: .
J: TRBJ2-7

CDR3: CASGRPMSGSSYNEQFF
DNA: TGTGCTAGTGGTCGCCCCATGAGCGGGAGCTCCTACAATGAGCAGTTCTTC
D: TRBD2
V: TRBV12-5
size: .
J: TRBJ2-1

CDR3: CASSQVLAQRNEQFF
DNA: TGTGCCAGCAGCCAAGTGCTAGCCCAGCGGAATGAGCAGTTCTTC
D: .
V: TRBV3-1/TRBV3-2
size: .
J: TRBJ2-1

CDR3: CASSPQTYEQYF
DNA: TGTGCCAGCAGTCCCCAGACCTACGAGCAGTACTTC
D: .
V: TRBV6-5
size: .
J: TRBJ2-7

CDR3: CASSTSGSYEQYF
DNA: TGTGCCAGCAGCACAAGTGGGTCCTACGAGCAGTACTTC
D: .
V: TRBV7-3
size: .
J: TRBJ2-7

CDR3: CASSRGGRAYEQYF
DNA: TGTGCCAGCAGCCGGGGCGGGAGGGCCTACGAGCAGTACTTC
D: TRBD2
V: TRBV14
size: once
J: TRBJ2-7

CDR3: CSVGPGGGDQPQHF
DNA: TGCAGCGTTGGACCAGGGGGTGGCGATCAGCCCCAGCATTTT
D: TRBD1
V: TRBV29-1
size: .
J: TRBJ1-5

CDR3: CASSRGNNEQFF
DNA: TGTGCCAGCAGCCGCGGAAACAATGAGCAGTTCTTC
D: .
V: TRBV6-2/TRBV6-3
size: .
J: TRBJ2-1

CDR3: CASPLAGGTDTQYF
DNA: TGCGCCAGCCCCCTAGCGGGGGGAACAGATACGCAGTATTTT
D: TRBD2
V: TRBV5-1
size: once
J: TRBJ2-3

CDR3: CASSEVPPWGLMNTEAFF
DNA: TGTGCCAGCAGTGAAGTCCCTCCGTGGGGGCTCATGAACACTGAAGCTTTCTTT
D: .
V: TRBV6-1
size: .
J: TRBJ1-1

CDR3: CASTPPGFYEQYF
DNA: TGTGCCAGCACCCCGCCAGGGTTCTACGAGCAGTACTTC
D: .
V: TRBV12-3/TRBV12-4
size: .
J: TRBJ2-7

CDR3: CASSDLIRDRTLNTEAFF
DNA: TGTGCCAGCAGCGACCTCATCCGGGACAGGACTCTGAACACTGAAGCTTTCTTT
D: TRBD1
V: TRBV28
size: .
J: TRBJ1-1

CDR3: CASHIGGIDSYEQYF
DNA: TGCGCCAGCCACATAGGGGGAATCGACTCCTACGAGCAGTACTTC
D: .
V: TRBV5-1
size: once
J: TRBJ2-7

CDR3: CASSDSTRVREQYF
DNA: TGTGCCAGCAGTGACTCGACCCGGGTGCGCGAGCAGTACTTC
D: .
V: TRBV2
size: .
J: TRBJ2-7

CDR3: CASSLVGDSGYGYTF
DNA: TGTGCCAGCAGTTTAGTGGGGGATTCAGGCTATGGCTACACCTTC
D: .
V: TRBV28
size: once
J: TRBJ1-2

CDR3: CASSQERGLSNTIYF
DNA: TGCGCCAGCAGCCAAGAAAGGGGGCTTTCAAACACCATATATTTT
D: TRBD1
V: TRBV4-3
size: .
J: TRBJ1-3

CDR3: CASRPRDRFLSWTEAFF
DNA: TGCGCCAGCAGACCCAGGGACAGGTTCCTCTCGTGGACTGAAGCTTTCTTT
D: TRBD1
V: TRBV5-1
size: .
J: TRBJ1-1

CDR3: CASSPGTGSYGYTF
DNA: TGTGCCAGCAGCCCTGGGACAGGGAGCTATGGCTACACCTTC
D: TRBD1
V: TRBV11-2
size: few
J: TRBJ1-2

CDR3: CASSVASGERTETQYF
DNA: TGTGCCAGCAGCGTAGCTAGCGGGGAACGTACGGAGACCCAGTACTTC
D: TRBD2
V: TRBV9
size: .
J: TRBJ2-5

CDR3: CASSQEYKAEQYF
DNA: TGCGCCAGCAGCCAAGAGTATAAGGCCGAGCAGTACTTC
D: .
V: TRBV4-3
size: once
J: TRBJ2-7

CDR3: CASSLRWRGTREQFF
DNA: TGTGCCAGCAGTTTAAGATGGCGGGGAACAAGGGAGCAGTTCTTC
D: .
V: TRBV28
size: .
J: TRBJ2-1

CDR3: CASSQGAWVPYEQYF
DNA: TGTGCCAGCAGCCAAGGCGCGTGGGTACCCTACGAGCAGTACTTC
D: .
V: TRBV3-1/TRBV3-2
size: .
J: TRBJ2-7